The rows below give T cell receptor beta chains drawn from one sample of a study of blood T cell repertoires in COVID-19. TCRdb's copy holds only in-frame clones and misses some; the assay was immunoSEQ multiplex PCR. This table holds some 160,000 clones, 75% to 90% found once. Material: peripheral blood. The receptors were sampled from a woman aged 55-69 years with active COVID-19. CDR3s include the opening cysteine and the closing phenylalanine or tryptophan. The D gene is left open where the match is weak. Size tells how often a clone was seen (once, few, many) or the class of an expanded clone, and some rows leave it out.

abundance	d_gene	j_gene	v_gene	CDR3nt	CDR3aa
.	.	TRBJ1-5	TRBV23-1	TGCGCCAGCAGTCAATCGGCGGCCCGACAGCCCAATCAGCCCCAGCATTTT	CASSQSAARQPNQPQHF
.	TRBD1	TRBJ1-2	TRBV7-2	TGTGCCAGCAGCTTAGATAGGGGGCGCCTACTTAACTATGGCTACACCTTC	CASSLDRGRLLNYGYTF
.	TRBD1	TRBJ2-5	TRBV9	TGTGCCAGCAGCCCACGGCAGGGGGCTTTAGAGACCCAGTACTTC	CASSPRQGALETQYF
.	TRBD1	TRBJ2-6	TRBV7-9	TGTGCCAGCAGCTTAGTCGGACAGGGAAATGCCGGGGCCAACGTCCTGACTTTC	CASSLVGQGNAGANVLTF
once	.	TRBJ1-2	TRBV5-1	TGCGCCAGCAGCTTGGGAGGGGGAATGACTAACTATGGCTACACCTTC	CASSLGGGMTNYGYTF
.	.	TRBJ2-1	TRBV7-3	TGTGCCAGCAGCTTACCCGGTGGTAGCGGAAGCTCCTACAATGAGCAGTTCTTC	CASSLPGGSGSSYNEQFF
.	TRBD2	TRBJ2-1	TRBV5-1	TGCGCCAGCAGGTTCACCGGGACTAGCTACAATGAGCAGTTCTTC	CASRFTGTSYNEQFF
.	.	TRBJ2-1	TRBV18	TGTGCCAGCTCAACCAGCGACCAAGCAACCTACAATGAGCAGTTCTTC	CASSTSDQATYNEQFF
.	TRBD1	TRBJ2-3	TRBV3-1/TRBV3-2	TGTGCCAGCAGCCAAGGGGGACAGTTTGGTCCAGATACGCAGTATTTT	CASSQGGQFGPDTQYF
.	TRBD1	TRBJ2-1	TRBV3-1/TRBV3-2	TGTGCCAGCAGCCGAACACAGGGGGTGGATGAGCAGTTCTTC	CASSRTQGVDEQFF
once	TRBD1	TRBJ1-2	TRBV12-3/TRBV12-4	TGTGCCAGCAGTTTACGACAGGGGAACGGCTACACCTTC	CASSLRQGNGYTF
.	.	TRBJ1-1	TRBV6-5	TGTGCCAGCAGCAGGGCTCTGGGAGAAGCTTTCTTT	CASSRALGEAFF
.	.	TRBJ1-1	TRBV28	TGTGCCAGCAGTTCGGAAGGGGGGAGGGCCGAAGCTTTCTTT	CASSSEGGRAEAFF
.	.	TRBJ2-5	TRBV15	TGTGCCACCAGCAGAGATAGGGGGGGCCAAGAGACCCAGTACTTC	CATSRDRGGQETQYF
.	.	TRBJ2-7	TRBV5-1	TGCGCCAGCAGCTTAGCCAGGGGCTTCTACGAGCAGTACTTC	CASSLARGFYEQYF
few	.	TRBJ1-1	TRBV4-1	TGCGCCAGCAGCCAAGATGACTCGAACACTGAAGCTTTCTTT	CASSQDDSNTEAFF
.	TRBD2	TRBJ2-1	TRBV3-1/TRBV3-2	TGTGCCAGCAGCCGACTAGCGGGAGTACGGAAGTTCTTC	CASSRLAGVRKFF
.	.	TRBJ1-3	TRBV7-6	TGTGCCAGCAGCTCCCGCGGGGGGGCTGGAAACACCATATATTTT	CASSSRGGAGNTIYF
few	.	TRBJ1-2	TRBV7-2	TGTGCCAGCAGCTTAGACAGGGTCTATGGCTACACCTTC	CASSLDRVYGYTF
.	.	TRBJ1-1	TRBV7-2	TGTGCCAGCAGCTTAGGCAGGAACACTGAAGCTTTCTTT	CASSLGRNTEAFF
.	TRBD2	TRBJ2-1	TRBV5-4	TGTGCCAGCAGCCGGCGACTAGCGGGATCCTACAATGAGCAGTTCTTC	CASSRRLAGSYNEQFF
.	.	TRBJ1-1	TRBV18	TGTGCCAGCTCACCATCCCGCGGAGGGGCCCTTGAAGCTTTCTTT	CASSPSRGGALEAFF
.	.	TRBJ1-4	TRBV6-6	TGTGCCAGCAGCGGGAGTGCGGGGGGGAGTGAAAAACTGTTTTTT	CASSGSAGGSEKLFF
.	TRBD1	TRBJ2-5	TRBV6-2/TRBV6-3	TGTGCCAGCAGTTACTCAGCTCTCAGGGGGAGAGGGGAGACCCAGTACTTC	CASSYSALRGRGETQYF
.	TRBD1	TRBJ2-1	TRBV5-1	TGCGCCAGCAGCTTGCACCCGCCGACAGGGACTGAGCAGTTCTTC	CASSLHPPTGTEQFF
.	TRBD1	TRBJ2-5	TRBV11-3	TGTGCCAGCAGTCGAGGGGACCAGGGGGCAGAGACCCAGTACTTC	CASSRGDQGAETQYF
.	TRBD1	TRBJ1-4	TRBV28	TGTGCCAGCAGTCCCGGGACAGGGGGCGAAAAACTGTTTTTT	CASSPGTGGEKLFF
.	TRBD1	TRBJ2-2	TRBV30	TGTGCCGGCACAGGGGAAAACACCGGGGAGCTGTTTTTT	CAGTGENTGELFF
.	TRBD1	TRBJ1-6	TRBV2	TGTGCCAGCAGTCCGGACAGGGGTCATTCACCCCTCCACTTT	CASSPDRGHSPLHF
.	.	TRBJ2-4	TRBV28	TGTGCCAGCCAGACTCAGAACGCCAAAAACATTCAGTACTTC	CASQTQNAKNIQYF
.	.	TRBJ2-2	TRBV7-8	TGTGCCAGCAGCTTAGAAGCCAGCGGAGCGACGAACACCGGGGAGCTGTTTTTT	CASSLEASGATNTGELFF
.	TRBD2	TRBJ2-6	TRBV4-3	TGCGCCAGCAGCCAAGATGAGGCTAGCGGAGACTCTGGGGCCAACGTCCTGACTTTC	CASSQDEASGDSGANVLTF
.	.	TRBJ1-1	TRBV15	TGTGCCACCAGCAGAGATACGGGTTTTGGTGAAGCTTTCTTT	CATSRDTGFGEAFF
.	.	TRBJ2-7	TRBV7-2	TGTGCCAGCAGCTTAGTGGTGAGGAACGAGCAGTACTTC	CASSLVVRNEQYF
.	TRBD2	TRBJ2-1	TRBV30	TGTGCCTGGACGGAAATAGCGGGTATCACCCCGGGGTACAATGAGCAGTTCTTC	CAWTEIAGITPGYNEQFF
.	.	TRBJ1-6	TRBV7-2	TGTGCCAGCAGCTCAAATTCACCCCTCCACTTT	CASSSNSPLHF
.	TRBD2	TRBJ2-3	TRBV6-4	TGTGCCAGCAGACAAGCGGGAAGCACAGATACGCAGTATTTT	CASRQAGSTDTQYF